This T cell receptor beta chain was sequenced for a study of Ad26.COV2.S vaccination and SARS-CoV-2 variants. Overall study: In the study, Ad26.COV2.S was injected intramuscularly once, or twice 56 days apart.

Clones were read by immunoSEQ multiplex PCR, and TCRdb kept only the in-frame ones, dropping some. The sample holds approximately 400,000 clones, 83% seen once. Germline V gene sequence: CDR1 SEHNR, CDR2 FQNEAQ (reference sequence). The germline V and J ends were trimmed by 5 bases and 0 bases, with 5 bases remaining between them. The CDR3 runs 13 residues. Treatment described: roughly 19 received Ad26.COV2.S at low or high dose, single or two shots; roughly five received placebo; per-sample allocation not given. Sample collection was performed on day 63 after the first vaccine or placebo injection. This sequence originates from a person between 18 and 60 years old who received the Ad26.COV2.S COVID-19 vaccine or a placebo. The source material was peripheral blood, sampled in a trial of Ad26.COV2.S vaccine versus placebo. V gene TRBV7-9 combines with J gene TRBJ2-1; no firm D call. The CDR3 bases are TGTGCCAGCAGCCCAAGCTCCTACAATGAGCAGTTCTTC. Translated: CASSPSSYNEQFF.